This is a list of T cell receptor beta chains from one sample in a study of T cells after yellow fever vaccination. MiXCR, applied by TCRdb to the 5' RACE reads, yields one record per CDR3 protein. Here the sample spans around 530,000 distinct CDR3 sequences, about a sixth being singletons. The sample was PBMCs, taken 5 days after the first yellow fever vaccination. The source is a man aged 18 to 35 who received the YFV17D yellow fever vaccine. Both conserved end residues are part of each CDR3. The D gene is left open where the match is weak. Clone size, where shown, is once, few, many, or a class for clones that have expanded.

V gene	J gene	D gene	CDR3 length	clone size	CDR3 DNA	CDR3 protein
TRBV3-1	TRBJ1-1	-	13	few	TGTGCCAGCAGCGGTGGGTCGGGGACTGAAGCTTTCTTT	CASSGGSGTEAFF
TRBV3-1	TRBJ1-6	-	16	many	TGTGCCAGCAGCCGCGGCACGGGGGTTCGTAATTCACCCCTCCACTTT	CASSRGTGVRNSPLHF
TRBV20-1	TRBJ2-7	TRBD1	13	few	TGCAGTGCTACTGGGACAGGGACCTACGAGCAGTACTTC	CSATGTGTYEQYF
TRBV5-1	TRBJ1-5	TRBD1	17	-	TGCGCCAGCAGCATACTACCCCAGGGGGCAGGGAATCAGCCCCAGCATTTT	CASSILPQGAGNQPQHF
TRBV3-1	TRBJ2-2	-	18	-	TGTGCCAGCAGCCAGGAACCTAATGGGTTAACGAACACCGGGGAGCTGTTTTTT	CASSQEPNGLTNTGELFF
TRBV4-1	TRBJ1-1	-	16	-	TGCGCCAGCAGCCATCACCGGGGACGTACGAACACTGAAGCTTTCTTT	CASSHHRGRTNTEAFF
TRBV12-3/TRBV12-4	TRBJ1-4	TRBD1	15	-	TGTGCCAGCAGCCCGGGGGACAGGCCGGGTATCAAACTGTTTTTT	CASSPGDRPGIKLFF
TRBV7-8	TRBJ2-2	-	17	-	TGTGCCAGCAGCTTAGAATTCCAGGTGGAGGGAAACGGGGAGCTGTTTTTT	CASSLEFQVEGNGELFF
TRBV12-3/TRBV12-4	TRBJ1-1	TRBD1	14	few	TGTGCCAGCAGTTTAGGAGACAGGGGTGGGGAAGCTTTCTTT	CASSLGDRGGEAFF
TRBV7-8	TRBJ2-1	TRBD2	18	medium-sized	TGTGCCAGCAGCTTAGCGCTTATAGCGGGGTTCTCCTACAATGAGCAGTTCTTC	CASSLALIAGFSYNEQFF
TRBV4-2	TRBJ2-2	TRBD2	17	-	TGTGCCAGCAGCCAAACTAGCGGGGGAAGGGACACCGGGGAGCTGTTTTTT	CASSQTSGGRDTGELFF
TRBV12-3/TRBV12-4	TRBJ1-1	-	14	-	TGTGCCAGCACCCCGCCGGCACCACGCTCTGAAGCTTTCTTT	CASTPPAPRSEAFF
TRBV9	TRBJ2-3	-	12	-	TGTGCCAGCAGCGCACCGGGCCAATCGCAGTATTTT	CASSAPGQSQYF
TRBV28	TRBJ2-3	-	14	many	TGTGCCAGCAGTTCCCCAGGTCTCGGGGATACGCAGTATTTT	CASSSPGLGDTQYF
TRBV5-1	TRBJ2-2	-	15	-	TGCGCCAGCAGCTTGGCCGGCCTATTCACCGGGGAGCTGTTTTTT	CASSLAGLFTGELFF
TRBV5-4	TRBJ2-3	TRBD2	18	-	TGTGCCAGCAGCTTCGGACTAGCGGGGGGGCCGAACACAGATACGCAGTATTTT	CASSFGLAGGPNTDTQYF
TRBV29-1	TRBJ1-1	-	13	-	TGCAGTGGAAAAGGACAGTTGAACACTGAAGCTTTCTTT	CSGKGQLNTEAFF
TRBV7-8	TRBJ2-5	TRBD1	17	-	TGTGCCAGCAGCTTAGCGCGGGACAGGCTGACCCAAGAGACCCAGTACTTC	CASSLARDRLTQETQYF
TRBV18	TRBJ2-7	-	13	-	TGTGCCAGCTCACCACCGACTAATAACGAGCAGTACTTC	CASSPPTNNEQYF
TRBV6-1	TRBJ1-5	TRBD1	15	-	TGTGCCAGCAGTGAAGCTTCAGGGGGGCGACAGCCCCAGCATTTT	CASSEASGGRQPQHF
TRBV12-3/TRBV12-4	TRBJ2-3	TRBD2	15	-	TGTGCCATCCCGCGGGGGGGCCAGAGCACAGATACGCAGTATTTT	CAIPRGGQSTDTQYF
TRBV9	TRBJ2-3	-	15	few	TGTGCCAGCAGCGCCCCTAGTGGTGCCACAGATACGCAGTATTTT	CASSAPSGATDTQYF
TRBV11-2	TRBJ2-7	-	14	-	TGTGCCAGCAGCCATGGGGCAATTCGTACAGAGCAGTACTTC	CASSHGAIRTEQYF
TRBV5-1	TRBJ2-7	-	15	few	TGCGCCAGCAGCCAAGAGGTCGGGGCCACGGACGAGCAGTACTTC	CASSQEVGATDEQYF
TRBV4-1	TRBJ2-5	-	17	-	TGCGCCAGCAGCCAAGACCCCAGCGGCTACGATTGGGAGACCCAGTACTTC	CASSQDPSGYDWETQYF
TRBV25-1	TRBJ1-5	-	14	-	TGTGCCAGCAGTGAATTGGCAGCGGATCAGCCCCAGCATTTT	CASSELAADQPQHF
TRBV18	TRBJ2-7	-	15	-	TGTGCCAGCTCACCGAGTAGCTGGGGTGCCTACGAGCAGTACTTC	CASSPSSWGAYEQYF
TRBV5-1	TRBJ1-5	-	15	few	TGCGCCAGCAGCATGGACCCAGGGGAGGATCAGCCCCAGCATTTT	CASSMDPGEDQPQHF
TRBV3-1	TRBJ2-3	TRBD2	18	-	TGTGCCAGCAGCCCCCTCCCGTGGGGCGGGGGGGCCCCAGATACGCAGTATTTT	CASSPLPWGGGAPDTQYF
TRBV12-3/TRBV12-4	TRBJ2-3	-	16	-	TGTGCCAGCTCTCCCAGTGAGTTTGGGAGCACAGATACGCAGTATTTT	CASSPSEFGSTDTQYF
TRBV6-1	TRBJ1-5	-	14	few	TGTGCCAGCATCCGGGACGGTCGGTATCAGCCCCAGCATTTT	CASIRDGRYQPQHF
TRBV24-1	TRBJ2-1	TRBD1	15	once	TGTGCCACCAGTGATCGGGACAGGGGGAGCAATGAGCAGTTCTTC	CATSDRDRGSNEQFF
TRBV7-2	TRBJ1-6	TRBD1	14	-	TGTGCCAGCAGCCATTACAGGGGAGTTTCACCCCTCCACTTT	CASSHYRGVSPLHF
TRBV6-6	TRBJ2-4	-	13	-	TGTGCCACCCTATCCCTTGGAGAAAACATTCAGTACTTC	CATLSLGENIQYF
TRBV7-2	TRBJ2-5	TRBD2	13	many	TGTGCCAGCAGCTTACTAGCGGGGGAGACCCAGTACTTC	CASSLLAGETQYF
TRBV5-4	TRBJ1-1	TRBD1	14	-	TGTGCCAGCAGCTGGGACAGGGAATACTCTGAAGCTTTCTTT	CASSWDREYSEAFF
TRBV7-2	TRBJ2-7	TRBD2	16	-	TGTGCCAGCAGCTGGGGACTAGCGGGCGGAACCTACGAGCAGTACTTC	CASSWGLAGGTYEQYF
TRBV5-1	TRBJ2-5	-	14	few	TGCGCCAGCAGCCTACAGGGAATGGGGGAGACCCAGTACTTC	CASSLQGMGETQYF
TRBV9	TRBJ2-1	TRBD2	15	-	TGTGCCAGCAGATCTCGGGGGGGTATTTACAATGAGCAGTTCTTC	CASRSRGGIYNEQFF
TRBV7-2	TRBJ1-1	-	13	few	TGTGCCAGCAGCTTAGAGGGACGCACTGAAGCTTTCTTT	CASSLEGRTEAFF
TRBV12-3/TRBV12-4	TRBJ2-7	-	15	few	TGTGCCAGCAGTTCTTTCCCTGGCAGCTCCTACGAGCAGTACTTC	CASSSFPGSSYEQYF
TRBV12-3/TRBV12-4	TRBJ1-5	-	16	few	TGTGCCAGCAGTCACACAGGGTACTCGGGCAATCAGCCCCAGCATTTT	CASSHTGYSGNQPQHF
TRBV7-9	TRBJ1-2	-	14	few	TGTGCCAGCAGCTTAGCCGACCCCTCCTATGGCTACACCTTC	CASSLADPSYGYTF
TRBV6-2/TRBV6-3	TRBJ2-6	-	16	-	TGTGCCAGCAGCCGGGACATCACACCTGGGGCCAACGTCCTGACTTTC	CASSRDITPGANVLTF
TRBV29-1	TRBJ2-1	TRBD2	15	-	TGCAGCGTTGTGCCCCAAGCGGGGGGGAACAATGAGCAGTTCTTC	CSVVPQAGGNNEQFF
TRBV10-3	TRBJ1-1	-	14	-	TGTGCCATCAGTGAGTTGGGGTACCCCGACCGAGCTTTCTTT	CAISELGYPDRAFF
TRBV7-2	TRBJ2-3	TRBD1	14	-	TGTGCCAGCAGCCTAGGGACAGGGATAGATACGCAGTATTTT	CASSLGTGIDTQYF
TRBV7-3	TRBJ1-1	-	13	few	TGTGCCAGCAGGCTAGGGTCGGGGGATGAAGCTTTCTTT	CASRLGSGDEAFF
TRBV6-5	TRBJ1-1	TRBD1	13	-	TGTGCCAGCAGTTACTGGACAGGGTCTGAAGCTTTCTTT	CASSYWTGSEAFF
TRBV7-9	TRBJ2-6	-	16	many	TGTGCCAGCGGTAATCTGGGATCCTCTGGGGCCAACGTCCTGACTTTC	CASGNLGSSGANVLTF
TRBV6-2/TRBV6-3	TRBJ2-7	-	15	-	TGTGCCAGCAGTTACCTTGGTGGGCGAGCCTACGAGCAGTACTTC	CASSYLGGRAYEQYF
TRBV7-9	TRBJ2-1	TRBD2	15	-	TGTGCCAGCTCCAGAGGGCGGGGGGGTTACAATGAGCAGTTCTTC	CASSRGRGGYNEQFF
TRBV10-3	TRBJ2-3	TRBD1	14	-	TGTGCCATCAGCGCGACAGGGTTGGAGGATACGCAGTATTTT	CAISATGLEDTQYF